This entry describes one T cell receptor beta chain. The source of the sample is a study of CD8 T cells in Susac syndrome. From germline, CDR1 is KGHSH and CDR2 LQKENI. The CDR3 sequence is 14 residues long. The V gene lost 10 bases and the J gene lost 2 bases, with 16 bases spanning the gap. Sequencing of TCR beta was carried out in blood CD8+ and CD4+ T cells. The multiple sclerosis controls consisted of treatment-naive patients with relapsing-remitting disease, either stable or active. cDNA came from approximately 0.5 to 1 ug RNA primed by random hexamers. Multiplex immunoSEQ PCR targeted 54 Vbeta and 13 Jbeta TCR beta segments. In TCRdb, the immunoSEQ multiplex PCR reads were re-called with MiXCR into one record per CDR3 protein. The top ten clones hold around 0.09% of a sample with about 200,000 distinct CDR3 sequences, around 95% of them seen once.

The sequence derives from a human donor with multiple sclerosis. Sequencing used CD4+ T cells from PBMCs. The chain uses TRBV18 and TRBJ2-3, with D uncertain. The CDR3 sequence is CATTGEVNTDTQYF. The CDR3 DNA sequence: TGTGCCACCACTGGTGAAGTAAACACAGATACGCAGTATTTT.